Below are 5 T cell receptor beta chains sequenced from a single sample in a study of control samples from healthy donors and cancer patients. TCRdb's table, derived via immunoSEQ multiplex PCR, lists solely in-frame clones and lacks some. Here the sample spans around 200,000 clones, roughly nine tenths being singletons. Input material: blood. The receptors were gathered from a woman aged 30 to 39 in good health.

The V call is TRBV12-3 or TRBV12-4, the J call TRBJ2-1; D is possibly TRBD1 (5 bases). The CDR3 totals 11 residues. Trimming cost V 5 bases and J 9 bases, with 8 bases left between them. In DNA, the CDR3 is TGTGCCAGCAGTCTGCAGGGTGAGCAGTTCTTC. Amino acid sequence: CASSLQGEQFF.

The CDR3 nucleotides read TGTGCCAGCTCACCAACAGGGGGCAACACTGAAGCTTTCTTT. This translates into CASSPTGGNTEAFF. This chain links TRBV18 with TRBJ1-1, with TRBD1 matching 9 bases. With 2 bases clipped from V and 2 bases from J, the junction kept 0 bases outside the gene matches. Germline V CDR1 and CDR2: KGHSH, LQKENI. The CDR3 runs 14 residues.

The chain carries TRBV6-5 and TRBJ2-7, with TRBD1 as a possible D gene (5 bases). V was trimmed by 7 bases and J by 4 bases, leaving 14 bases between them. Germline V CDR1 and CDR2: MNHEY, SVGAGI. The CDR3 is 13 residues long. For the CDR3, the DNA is TGTGCCAGCAAGAGGACACTGAGATACGAGCAGTACTTC. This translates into CASKRTLRYEQYF.

As DNA, the CDR3 is TGTGCTAGTGGTCCAGGACTAGCGGGAGTGGAGACCCAGTACTTC. It encodes CASGPGLAGVETQYF. The rearrangement links TRBV12-5 to TRBJ2-5; TRBD2 aligns across 13 bases. Unmatched junction bases numbered 5, after V lost 5 bases and J lost 5 bases. The CDR3 extends over 15 amino acids. CDR1 and CDR2 (germline): LGHNT, FRNRAP.

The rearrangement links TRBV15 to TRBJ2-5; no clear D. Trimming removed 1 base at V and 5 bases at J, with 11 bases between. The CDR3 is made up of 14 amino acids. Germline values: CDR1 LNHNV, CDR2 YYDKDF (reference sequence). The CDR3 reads CATSRGGGYETQYF. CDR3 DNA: TGTGCCACCAGCAGAGGAGGCGGCTACGAGACCCAGTACTTC.